These T cell receptor beta chains were read from a single sample in a study of technical replicates of blood from several donors. Using immunoSEQ multiplex PCR, the repertoire was profiled, and TCRdb retains in-frame clones only, with some absent. The sample consists of fewer than 100,000 clones, about 95% of them appearing once. The sequenced material came from T cells isolated from PBMCs. These receptors all come from a human donor in good health. CDR3s include the opening cysteine and the closing phenylalanine or tryptophan. Each record gives: V gene, D gene, clone size, J gene, CDR3 protein, CDR3 DNA. A D gene is named only where the DNA matches it firmly. A clone size is listed for some rows: how often the clone was seen (once, few, many), or a class if it is expanded.

v_call: TRBV5-5
d_call: .
clone_size: once
j_call: TRBJ2-3
cdr3_aa: CASSFGGERTDTQYF
cdr3_nt: TGTGCCAGCAGCTTCGGAGGAGAACGCACAGATACGCAGTATTTT

v_call: TRBV19
d_call: TRBD1
clone_size: once
j_call: TRBJ2-7
cdr3_aa: CASSIDGTGFTYEQYF
cdr3_nt: TGTGCCAGTAGTATAGATGGGACAGGGTTTACCTACGAGCAGTACTTC

v_call: TRBV6-5
d_call: TRBD1
clone_size: .
j_call: TRBJ2-7
cdr3_aa: CASSYSIGQGIYEQYF
cdr3_nt: TGTGCCAGCAGTTACTCCATTGGACAGGGTATATACGAGCAGTACTTC

v_call: TRBV7-2
d_call: .
clone_size: .
j_call: TRBJ1-2
cdr3_aa: CASRLTGFDGYTF
cdr3_nt: TGTGCCAGCAGACTAACAGGGTTTGACGGCTACACCTTC

v_call: TRBV25-1
d_call: TRBD1
clone_size: .
j_call: TRBJ1-3
cdr3_aa: CASRDRGPSGNTIYF
cdr3_nt: TGTGCCAGCAGGGACAGGGGGCCCTCTGGAAACACCATATATTTT

v_call: TRBV6-6
d_call: TRBD1
clone_size: .
j_call: TRBJ1-3
cdr3_aa: CASSTGGSGNTIYF
cdr3_nt: TGTGCCAGCAGTACAGGGGGCTCTGGAAACACCATATATTTT

v_call: TRBV29-1
d_call: TRBD2
clone_size: once
j_call: TRBJ2-7
cdr3_aa: CSALAGGSEQYF
cdr3_nt: TGCAGCGCTTTAGCGGGAGGGAGCGAGCAGTACTTC

v_call: TRBV7-9
d_call: .
clone_size: once
j_call: TRBJ2-1
cdr3_aa: CASSPGRRTENEQFF
cdr3_nt: TGTGCCAGCAGCCCAGGGCGCAGAACGGAGAATGAGCAGTTCTTC

v_call: TRBV25-1
d_call: .
clone_size: .
j_call: TRBJ1-2
cdr3_aa: CASSPGSSGSYGYTF
cdr3_nt: TGTGCCAGCAGTCCAGGCTCCTCCGGAAGCTATGGCTACACCTTC

v_call: TRBV21-1
d_call: .
clone_size: .
j_call: TRBJ2-7
cdr3_aa: CASRETRLSYEQYF
cdr3_nt: TGTGCCAGCAGGGAAACAAGACTCTCCTACGAGCAGTACTTC

v_call: TRBV21-1
d_call: .
clone_size: .
j_call: TRBJ2-5
cdr3_aa: CASSKEAVGGRTWNKETQYF
cdr3_nt: TGTGCCAGCAGCAAAGAAGCCGTAGGGGGTAGGACCTGGAACAAAGAGACCCAGTACTTC

v_call: TRBV28
d_call: .
clone_size: once
j_call: TRBJ1-4
cdr3_aa: CASSLSRGIRNEKLFF
cdr3_nt: TGTGCCAGCAGTTTATCCCGAGGTATTCGTAATGAAAAACTGTTTTTT

v_call: TRBV6-5
d_call: TRBD2
clone_size: once
j_call: TRBJ2-1
cdr3_aa: CASSHLAGSYNEQFF
cdr3_nt: TGTGCCAGCAGCCATCTAGCGGGGAGTTACAATGAGCAGTTCTTC

v_call: TRBV4-2
d_call: TRBD2
clone_size: .
j_call: TRBJ2-1
cdr3_aa: CASSQVGPGTSGNEQFF
cdr3_nt: TGTGCCAGCAGCCAAGTTGGACCCGGGACTAGCGGCAATGAGCAGTTCTTC

v_call: TRBV10-3
d_call: .
clone_size: .
j_call: TRBJ2-5
cdr3_aa: CAISGTVQETQYF
cdr3_nt: TGTGCCATCAGTGGGACAGTCCAAGAGACCCAGTACTTC

v_call: TRBV29-1
d_call: TRBD1
clone_size: .
j_call: TRBJ2-1
cdr3_aa: CSVPGQGAFYEQFF
cdr3_nt: TGCAGCGTCCCGGGACAGGGGGCTTTCTATGAGCAGTTCTTC

v_call: TRBV18
d_call: .
clone_size: .
j_call: TRBJ1-4
cdr3_aa: CASSRTAGAIENEKLFF
cdr3_nt: TGTGCCAGCTCCCGAACTGCAGGGGCGATTGAAAATGAAAAACTGTTTTTT

v_call: TRBV5-6
d_call: TRBD2
clone_size: .
j_call: TRBJ2-7
cdr3_aa: CASSPSGRDPSYEQYF
cdr3_nt: TGTGCCAGCAGCCCAAGCGGGAGGGACCCCTCCTACGAGCAGTACTTC

v_call: TRBV6-5
d_call: .
clone_size: .
j_call: TRBJ2-5
cdr3_aa: CASSYGPLRDQYF
cdr3_nt: TGTGCCAGCAGTTACGGGCCGCTGAGGGACCAGTACTTC

v_call: TRBV5-4
d_call: .
clone_size: .
j_call: TRBJ2-2
cdr3_aa: CASSKDWGELFF
cdr3_nt: TGTGCCAGCAGCAAAGACTGGGGGGAGCTGTTTTTT

v_call: TRBV7-9
d_call: .
clone_size: few
j_call: TRBJ1-1
cdr3_aa: CASSFPGFTEAFF
cdr3_nt: TGTGCCAGCAGCTTCCCGGGTTTCACTGAAGCTTTCTTT

v_call: TRBV7-2
d_call: .
clone_size: .
j_call: TRBJ2-4
cdr3_aa: CASSLVGRGTNIQYF
cdr3_nt: TGTGCCAGCAGCTTAGTGGGACGGGGGACAAACATTCAGTACTTC

v_call: TRBV5-8
d_call: TRBD1
clone_size: .
j_call: TRBJ1-5
cdr3_aa: CASSSGTVSNQPQHF
cdr3_nt: TGTGCCAGCAGCTCCGGGACAGTCAGCAATCAGCCCCAGCATTTT

v_call: TRBV28
d_call: TRBD1
clone_size: .
j_call: TRBJ1-3
cdr3_aa: CASSFGTGGNTIYF
cdr3_nt: TGTGCCAGCAGCTTTGGGACAGGGGGAAACACCATATATTTT

v_call: TRBV2
d_call: .
clone_size: .
j_call: TRBJ2-1
cdr3_aa: CASSAGRDSYTEQFF
cdr3_nt: TGTGCCAGCAGTGCTGGGCGGGACTCCTACACTGAGCAGTTCTTC

v_call: TRBV5-6
d_call: .
clone_size: .
j_call: TRBJ2-7
cdr3_aa: CASSLASGYIYEQYF
cdr3_nt: TGTGCCAGCAGCTTAGCAAGCGGGTATATCTACGAGCAGTACTTC

v_call: TRBV19
d_call: TRBD1
clone_size: once
j_call: TRBJ1-1
cdr3_aa: CASKYGQENTEAFF
cdr3_nt: TGTGCCAGTAAGTACGGACAGGAGAACACTGAAGCTTTCTTT

v_call: TRBV18
d_call: .
clone_size: .
j_call: TRBJ2-2
cdr3_aa: CASPPGVAGGELFF
cdr3_nt: TGTGCCAGCCCGCCGGGGGTGGCCGGCGGGGAGCTGTTTTTT

v_call: TRBV25-1
d_call: TRBD2
clone_size: .
j_call: TRBJ2-2
cdr3_aa: CASSEFLAGSGELFF
cdr3_nt: TGTGCCAGCAGTGAATTCCTAGCGGGATCTGGGGAGCTGTTTTTT

v_call: TRBV4-3
d_call: .
clone_size: .
j_call: TRBJ2-3
cdr3_aa: CASSQQTAETSTDTQYF
cdr3_nt: TGCGCCAGCAGCCAGCAGACAGCAGAAACTAGCACAGATACGCAGTATTTT